This TCR beta chain was captured by sequencing in a study of blood T cell repertoires in COVID-19. V was shortened by 4 bases and J by 0 bases, with 12 bases between the two germline ends. Germline V lookup: CDR1 SGHVS, CDR2 FQNEAQ. CDR3 length: 15 residues. Here immunoSEQ multiplex PCR was the method, and the copy in TCRdb shows in-frame clones only, minus some. Of 80,000 to 100,000 clones in the sample, 82% were seen once. This TCR came from a man in his 70s with active or convalescent COVID-19. Sequences were obtained from peripheral blood. The chain joins TRBV7-8 to TRBJ1-1; possible D gene TRBD1, 5 bases. The CDR3 loop reads CASSSQGRMNTEAFF. The CDR3 nucleotides read TGTGCCAGCAGCTCTCAGGGCCGGATGAACACTGAAGCTTTCTTT.